This entry features one T cell receptor (beta chain) sequence. The antigen remains undetermined. Within the sample, other DNA sequences also encode this same CDR3. This sample was taken from a study of cytomegalovirus exposure and HLA in healthy donors. Study background: In terms of ancestry, the Caucasian-associated cluster contained roughly 81% of the approximately 420 genotyped donors. Study-level results: The likely explanation for a cluster of highly shared sequence variants was sequencing artifact. Later examination showed HLA-associated TCR beta chains had greater clonal expansion than equally common others. Later on, a genetic analysis was performed. It linked a missense variant in DCLRE1C with V- and J-gene trimming of TCR beta.

The CDR3 loop spans 16 amino acids. J gave up 4 bases and V 0 bases, and 5 bases lay outside the gene matches. Germline lookup yields CDR1 SGHRS and CDR2 YFSETQ. Both 60 Vbeta primers and 13 Jbeta primers went into the PCR. Produced via immunoSEQ multiplex PCR; TCRdb's table is partial and in-frame only. The sample holds about 110,000 clones, around three quarters seen once. Sequencing was carried out using PBMCs. The receptor comes from a woman in her late teens or twenties in good health and CMV-seropositive. This chain joins TRBV5-1 and TRBJ1-1, with 11 positions matching TRBD1. The CDR3 region is CASSLGTGGALTEAFF. CDR3 sequence (DNA): TGCGCCAGCAGCTTGGGGACAGGGGGCGCGCTCACTGAAGCTTTCTTT.